A selection of T cell receptor beta chains follows, all from one sample in a study of blood T cell repertoires in COVID-19. The table came from immunoSEQ multiplex PCR; TCRdb's copy has only in-frame clones and leaves some out. The sample contains under 250,000 clones, 80% of which appear only once. The source material was peripheral blood. Every receptor here comes from a human donor in a cohort sampled during active COVID-19. Each CDR3 is given with its conserved first and last residue. D genes are given only for firm matches. Some rows mark clone size as missing; the rest say once, few, many or name a class of expanded clone.

TRBV11-3,-,TRBJ2-7,-,CASSSSGKSEQYF,TGTGCCAGCAGCTCCTCAGGGAAAAGCGAGCAGTACTTC
TRBV11-3,once,TRBJ2-3,TRBD2,CASPDRTSGGGSTDTQYF,TGTGCCAGCCCCGACCGGACTAGCGGGGGGGGGAGCACAGATACGCAGTATTTT
TRBV19,once,TRBJ2-7,-,CASTPDSLSYEQYF,TGTGCCAGTACCCCGGACAGTCTCTCCTACGAGCAGTACTTC
TRBV6-5,-,TRBJ2-5,TRBD2,CASSPLAGVETQYF,TGTGCCAGCAGTCCCCTCGCGGGAGTAGAGACCCAGTACTTC
TRBV28,-,TRBJ1-2,-,CASSFPPNRDGYGYTF,TGTGCCAGCAGTTTCCCCCCCAACAGGGACGGCTATGGCTACACCTTC
TRBV19,-,TRBJ2-5,-,CASSDRETQYF,TGTGCCAGTAGTGACAGAGAGACCCAGTACTTC
TRBV14,-,TRBJ2-2,-,CASSQATYGAGELFF,TGTGCCAGCAGCCAAGCTACCTACGGGGCCGGGGAGCTGTTTTTT
TRBV12-5,few,TRBJ2-2,TRBD1,CASGLRTGSKGGELFF,TGTGCTAGTGGTCTCCGGACAGGCTCCAAGGGCGGGGAGCTGTTTTTT
TRBV7-9,once,TRBJ2-7,TRBD1,CASSFQQGPYEQYF,TGTGCCAGCAGCTTTCAACAGGGGCCCTACGAGCAGTACTTC
TRBV4-3,-,TRBJ1-2,TRBD1,CASSQDRDRPGYTF,TGCGCCAGCAGCCAGGACCGGGACAGGCCTGGCTACACCTTC
TRBV5-1,-,TRBJ2-1,TRBD2,CASSFEREGRTMKQFF,TGCGCCAGCAGCTTTGAGCGGGAGGGCCGAACGATGAAGCAGTTCTTC
TRBV10-3,once,TRBJ1-6,-,CATGPGRGGSPLHF,TGTGCCACAGGGCCTGGGAGGGGGGGATCACCCCTCCACTTT
TRBV7-9,many,TRBJ2-7,-,CASSLGRAYEQYF,TGTGCCAGCAGCTTGGGCAGAGCTTACGAGCAGTACTTC
TRBV7-6,-,TRBJ2-7,-,CASSPPGGSSISYEQYF,TGTGCCAGCAGCCCCCCAGGCGGCTCTAGCATTTCCTACGAGCAGTACTTC
TRBV13,few,TRBJ1-6,TRBD1,CASSLYEDREWNSPLHF,TGTGCCAGCAGCTTATATGAGGACAGGGAGTGGAATTCACCCCTCCACTTT
TRBV6-5,many,TRBJ1-2,TRBD1,CASSYSRTGGVGYTF,TGTGCCAGCAGTTACTCCCGGACAGGGGGTGTTGGCTACACCTTC
TRBV10-3,-,TRBJ2-5,TRBD1,CAISESKGDRGSQTQYF,TGTGCCATCAGTGAGTCGAAAGGGGACAGGGGATCCCAAACCCAGTACTTC
TRBV27,-,TRBJ2-1,-,CASSLSGWRSYNEQFF,TGTGCCAGCAGTTTGTCGGGATGGCGTTCCTACAATGAGCAGTTCTTC
TRBV18,-,TRBJ1-2,-,CASSPPRAGDGYTF,TGTGCCAGCTCACCACCGAGGGCAGGGGATGGCTACACCTTC
TRBV28,-,TRBJ2-1,TRBD2,CAHLPRGLAGGTNEQFF,TGTGCCCACCTCCCTAGGGGACTAGCGGGAGGTACCAATGAGCAGTTCTTC
TRBV5-1,-,TRBJ2-5,TRBD2,CASSSGLAGGKTQYF,TGCGCCAGCAGCTCGGGACTAGCGGGGGGTAAGACCCAGTACTTC
TRBV5-6,once,TRBJ2-5,-,CASSFRETQYF,TGTGCCAGCAGCTTTCGGGAGACCCAGTACTTC
TRBV18,-,TRBJ1-1,-,CASSPVAPELNTEAFF,TGTGCCAGCTCACCAGTAGCCCCAGAATTGAACACTGAAGCTTTCTTT
TRBV4-1,-,TRBJ1-3,-,CASSHPGGDTIYF,TGCGCCAGCAGCCACCCTGGAGGGGACACCATATATTTT
TRBV5-6,-,TRBJ2-2,TRBD1,CASGGQGLTGELFF,TGTGCCAGCGGGGGACAGGGGTTAACCGGGGAGCTGTTTTTT
TRBV6-5,-,TRBJ2-7,TRBD1,CASSYIAGTGAYEQYF,TGTGCCAGCAGTTACATCGCCGGGACAGGTGCCTACGAGCAGTACTTC
TRBV4-1,-,TRBJ2-5,-,CASSSGEETQYF,TGCGCCAGCAGCTCAGGGGAGGAGACCCAGTACTTC
TRBV19,-,TRBJ2-2,-,CATSSSQENTGELFF,TGTGCCACCTCCAGCTCACAGGAGAACACCGGGGAGCTGTTTTTT
TRBV5-4,-,TRBJ2-2,-,CASSFSLETGELFF,TGTGCCAGCAGCTTCAGCCTGGAGACCGGGGAGCTGTTTTTT
TRBV19,-,TRBJ2-5,TRBD2,CASSIKLAGGPGETQYF,TGTGCCAGTAGTATTAAACTAGCGGGAGGGCCGGGGGAGACCCAGTACTTC
TRBV30,once,TRBJ2-1,TRBD2,CAWRGEGWKVGPGNEQFF,TGTGCCTGGAGGGGGGAGGGTTGGAAGGTGGGGCCCGGTAATGAGCAGTTCTTC
TRBV7-8,-,TRBJ2-1,-,CASSLPGEQFF,TGTGCCAGCAGCCTTCCGGGAGAGCAGTTCTTC
TRBV28,-,TRBJ1-2,-,CASENREGYGYTF,TGTGCCAGTGAGAACAGGGAAGGTTATGGCTACACCTTC
TRBV11-2,once,TRBJ2-5,TRBD2,CASSLTSGRLPQETQYF,TGTGCCAGCAGCTTGACTAGCGGGAGGCTGCCCCAAGAGACCCAGTACTTC
TRBV27,-,TRBJ1-6,-,CASSPFYYNSPLHF,TGTGCCAGCAGTCCCTTCTATTATAATTCACCCCTCCACTTT
TRBV6-5,few,TRBJ2-7,-,CASRPGRVYEQYF,TGTGCCAGCAGGCCCGGGCGGGTCTACGAGCAGTACTTC
TRBV6-5,-,TRBJ2-1,TRBD2,CAIMGLAGVKQFF,TGTGCCATTATGGGACTAGCGGGAGTCAAGCAGTTCTTC
TRBV5-1,-,TRBJ2-3,-,CASSQDNYNTDTQYF,TGCGCCAGCAGCCAGGACAATTACAACACAGATACGCAGTATTTT
TRBV5-8,few,TRBJ2-5,TRBD2,CASSLEGSGRARETQYF,TGTGCCAGCAGCTTGGAAGGTAGCGGGAGGGCCCGGGAGACCCAGTACTTC
TRBV7-8,-,TRBJ2-5,-,CASSPVAVETQYF,TGTGCCAGCAGCCCCGTGGCGGTAGAGACCCAGTACTTC
TRBV28,-,TRBJ2-7,-,CASRSSGTMSSYEQYF,TGTGCCAGCAGGTCCTCCGGGACAATGAGCTCCTACGAGCAGTACTTC
TRBV19,-,TRBJ2-2,TRBD1,CASTRTGGSGELFF,TGTGCCAGTACGAGGACAGGGGGCAGCGGGGAGCTGTTTTTT
TRBV4-2,-,TRBJ1-2,TRBD1,CASSQGQVYGYTF,TGTGCCAGCAGCCAGGGACAGGTCTATGGCTACACCTTC
TRBV3-1/TRBV3-2,-,TRBJ2-1,TRBD2,CASSRETSGSSYNEQFF,TGTGCCAGCAGTCGAGAGACTAGCGGGAGCTCCTACAATGAGCAGTTCTTC
TRBV24-1,medium-sized,TRBJ2-7,-,CATSGSAGREQYF,TGTGCCACCAGTGGCTCTGCAGGGCGCGAGCAGTACTTC
TRBV10-1,-,TRBJ2-7,TRBD2,CASIGLAGSSYEQYF,TGCGCCAGCATCGGACTAGCGGGGAGCTCCTACGAGCAGTACTTC
TRBV24-1,-,TRBJ2-1,TRBD1,CATSVSGQGDIDEQFF,TGTGCCACCAGTGTATCGGGGCAGGGGGATATCGATGAGCAGTTCTTC
TRBV29-1,-,TRBJ2-3,TRBD1,CSVVALGDRHTDTQYF,TGCAGCGTTGTAGCTTTAGGGGACAGACACACAGATACGCAGTATTTT
TRBV10-3,-,TRBJ2-7,-,CATRTGEAYEQYF,TGTGCCACCAGGACTGGAGAGGCCTACGAGCAGTACTTC
TRBV27,few,TRBJ1-5,TRBD1,CASSPATGGNQPQHF,TGTGCCAGCAGTCCCGCGACAGGGGGTAATCAGCCCCAGCATTTT
TRBV28,once,TRBJ1-1,TRBD1,CASTRQGRNTEAFF,TGTGCCAGCACCCGACAGGGACGAAACACTGAAGCTTTCTTT
TRBV7-2,few,TRBJ2-1,-,CASSLGGVRSYNEQFF,TGTGCCAGCAGCTTAGGTGGAGTCCGCTCCTACAATGAGCAGTTCTTC
TRBV7-9,-,TRBJ1-3,-,CASTPGGGNTIYF,TGTGCCAGCACCCCCGGGGGAGGAAACACCATATATTTT
TRBV14,-,TRBJ2-3,-,CATSTVAGYTDTQYF,TGTGCCACCTCTACCGTGGCGGGTTACACAGATACGCAGTATTTT
TRBV7-9,-,TRBJ2-7,TRBD1,CASSFARTGNNEQYF,TGTGCCAGCAGCTTTGCTCGGACAGGGAACAACGAGCAGTACTTC
TRBV27,-,TRBJ1-6,-,CASSPRGYYNSPLHF,TGTGCCAGCAGTCCGCGAGGGTACTATAATTCACCCCTCCACTTT
TRBV7-6,-,TRBJ2-5,-,CASSLSLDETQYF,TGTGCCAGCAGCTTATCCTTAGATGAGACCCAGTACTTC
TRBV6-6,-,TRBJ1-1,-,CASRLQGTEAFF,TGTGCCAGCAGACTCCAGGGAACTGAAGCTTTCTTT